This is a list of T cell receptor beta chains from one sample in a study of blood T cell repertoires in COVID-19. Assay: immunoSEQ multiplex PCR; the TCRdb copy retains only in-frame clones and omits some. The sample lists around 49,000 clones, 82% seen once, with roughly 3% in the top ten. Material for sequencing was peripheral blood. All receptors come from an older woman with acute or convalescent COVID-19. Each CDR3 is given with its conserved first and last residue.

>TRBV30|TRBJ2-3
CAWSTLAGGYTDTQYF
>TRBV27|TRBJ2-1
CASSVDRGFIYNEQFF
>TRBV28|TRBJ1-5
CASSALDRASNQPQHF
>TRBV19|TRBJ2-1
CASSIVGLSYNEQFF
>TRBV7-2|TRBJ2-7
CASSFVRLGNHEQYF
>TRBV9|TRBJ2-7
CASSAGTGRGYEQYF
>TRBV7-3|TRBJ2-7
CASSLGAGISYEQYF
>TRBV19|TRBJ2-2
CASSSREGATGELFF
>TRBV9|TRBJ2-5
CASSGGVITQETQYF
>TRBV2|TRBJ2-7
CASSERRDEQYF
>TRBV28|TRBJ1-2
CASSLPQGNYGYTF
>TRBV6-5|TRBJ1-6
CASSSAGQGDSPLHF
>TRBV5-4|TRBJ2-7
CASSGGVLYEQYF
>TRBV7-9|TRBJ1-5
CASSDYSNQPQHF
>TRBV9|TRBJ2-1
CASSALSTSGIAYNEQFF
>TRBV5-1|TRBJ2-2
CASSPQGLAGVSGTGELFF
>TRBV15|TRBJ1-4
CATSRDPRSTNEKLFF
>TRBV7-9|TRBJ1-1
CASSRQVGTEAFF